This T cell receptor beta chain came from a study of T cell repertoires in cytomegalovirus infection. At the level of the study: Well-studied HLA-B-restricted CMV epitopes were used in the study alongside recently identified HLA-C-restricted ones. Evidence of both CMV infection and a matching HLA type came from public TCR beta signatures.

Germline V gene lookup returns CDR1 KGHSH and CDR2 LQKENI. V was clipped by 2 bases and J by 8 bases, with 7 bases between them. The CDR3 totals 12 residues. A single record per CDR3 protein comes from TCRdb applying MiXCR to the reads. The sample comprises 45,000 to 55,000 distinct CDR3 sequences, 20% to 25% of which are singletons, and 80% to 90% rests with the top ten. This clonotype occurred a few times. What it binds is unknown. Study-wide findings and caveats: HLA-C-restricted CMV clonotypes gave the most frequent clonotype in two of eight donors.

The origin of this receptor is a human donor in good health (CMV status not recorded). Some clones in this sample may be carry-over from other donors' samples. V and J are TRBV18 and TRBJ2-1; D is unclear. The source was CD8+ T cells from cultured PBMCs, collected from culture after CMV antigen stimulation. The CDR3 protein is CASSPKWDEQFF. In nucleotides, the CDR3 is TGTGCCAGCTCACCAAAATGGGATGAGCAGTTCTTC.